The 20 T cell receptor beta chains below all came from one sample that was sequenced in a study of cytomegalovirus exposure and HLA in healthy donors. Use of 60 Vbeta and 13 Jbeta primers characterized the PCR. Measured with immunoSEQ multiplex PCR; TCRdb has only the in-frame clones, and not every one. The data show around 200,000 clones, roughly 80% seen once. The sample comprised PBMCs. Receptors were obtained from a man in his fifties in good health and CMV-seronegative.

The chain has TRBV4-2 and TRBJ2-3; perhaps TRBD2 as D (5 bases). The CDR3 covers 14 residues. Germline V CDR1 and CDR2: LGHNA, YNFKEQ. V was cut by 3 bases and J by 9 bases, with 16 bases left in between. CDR3 region: CASSQIVGLRTQYF. In DNA, the CDR3 is TGTGCCAGCAGCCAGATAGTCGGACTGCGGACGCAGTATTTT.

The chain couples TRBV19 to TRBJ2-6, with D perhaps matching TRBD1 (5 bases). Germline V gene sequence: CDR1 LNHDA, CDR2 SQIVND (reference sequence). This CDR3 is 16 amino acids long. The V and J ends lost 3 bases and 2 bases respectively, with 11 bases between them. The CDR3 DNA reads TGTGCCAGTAGTATGGTCAGGGCCACTGGGGCCAACGTCCTGACTTTC. Residues: CASSMVRATGANVLTF. The variable domain in full, completed from reference TRBV19 and TRBJ2-6, reads DGGITQSPKYLFRKEGQNVTLSCEQNLNHDAMYWYRQDPGQGLRLIYYSQIVNDFQKGDIAEGYSVSREKKESFPLTVTSAQKNPTAFYLCASSMVRATGANVLTFGAGSRLTVL.

The chain uses TRBV5-1 and TRBJ2-5; 9 bases map to TRBD1. Trimming removed 0 bases from V and 3 bases from J; junction bases left unmatched: 3. Germline V CDR1 and CDR2: SGHRS, YFSETQ. CDR3 length: 15 amino acids. The CDR3 spells CASSLGGTGKETQYF. CDR3 sequence (DNA): TGCGCCAGCAGCTTGGGTGGGACAGGGAAAGAGACCCAGTACTTC.

The V and J genes are TRBV5-1 and TRBJ2-1; 10 bases match TRBD2. Per the germline V gene, CDR1 is SGHRS and CDR2 is YFSETQ. The CDR3 loop spans 17 amino acids. V trimming: 1 base; J trimming: 7 bases; junction bases outside the gene matches: 11. The CDR3 sequence is CASSLKGTAGGLNEQFF. CDR3 sequence (DNA): TGCGCCAGCAGCTTGAAAGGGACAGCGGGAGGGCTAAATGAGCAGTTCTTC.

This clone was observed a handful of times. This rearrangement joins TRBV6-1 to TRBJ2-7, with D possibly TRBD1 on 6 matching bases. Trimming stripped 5 bases from V and 4 bases from J, with 12 bases between. There are 13 residues in the CDR3. Germline V gene data show CDR1 as MNHNS and CDR2 as SASEGT. CDR3 loop: CASSHSTGYEQYF. In DNA, the CDR3 is TGTGCCAGCAGTCATTCGACAGGTTACGAGCAGTACTTC.

The chain combines TRBV7-8 with TRBJ2-7; TRBD1 might be the D (6 bases). CDR1 is SGHVS and CDR2 is FQNEAQ in the germline V gene. The CDR3 is 15 amino acids. V gave up 5 bases and J gave up 0 bases, with 14 bases separating them. The CDR3 nucleotides read TGTGCCAGCAGCCCCGGGACACTAAGCTCCTACGAGCAGTACTTC. Encoded protein: CASSPGTLSSYEQYF.

This chain joins TRBV28 and TRBJ2-5, with 9 bases aligning to TRBD1. The J call is in doubt because the DNA end fits TRBJ2-7 better. Germline loops: CDR1 MDHEN, CDR2 SYDVKM. The CDR3 extends over 15 amino acids. The CDR3, as DNA: TGTGCCAGCAGTTTATCCGGGACAGGGTTGAACGAGCAGTACTTC. It translates to CASSLSGTGLNEQYF.

The V call is TRBV5-1, the J call TRBJ2-2, with D possibly being TRBD2 (6 bases). Germline-derived CDR1 and CDR2 are SGHRS and YFSETQ. Trimming took off 2 bases at V and 4 bases at J, with 15 bases between the two ends. This CDR3 region has 16 residues. Here the CDR3 reads CASSFQTVGGTGELFF. The CDR3 nucleotides read TGCGCCAGCAGCTTTCAAACAGTCGGGGGCACCGGGGAGCTGTTTTTT.

This clone is a singleton in its sample. This chain joins TRBV6-1 and TRBJ1-4; D possibly corresponds to TRBD1 (6 bases). The CDR3 sequence is 15 residues long. Germline V lookup: CDR1 MNHNS, CDR2 SASEGT. V was pared by 6 bases and J by 5 bases, with 16 bases between. The CDR3 region is CASRKGGDLNEKLFF. The CDR3 DNA follows: TGTGCCAGCAGGAAGGGGGGGGACCTAAATGAAAAACTGTTTTTT.

The gene calls are TRBV7-9 and TRBJ2-6, with 7 positions matching TRBD1. This CDR3 has 17 residues. J lost 0 bases, V lost 10 bases, and 12 bases had no gene match. Germline CDR1 and CDR2: SEHNR and FQNEAQ (reference sequence). CDR3 DNA: TGTGCCATCAATGACAGGGCCTGGCGCTCTGGGGCCAACGTCCTGACTTTC. Translating it yields CAINDRAWRSGANVLTF. Together with reference TRBV7-9 and TRBJ2-6, the CDR3 gives the full variable domain: DTGVSQNPRHKITKRGQNVTFRCDPISEHNRLYWYRQTLGQGPEFLTYFQNEAQLEKSRLLSDRFSAERPKGSFSTLEIQRTEQGDSAMYLCAINDRAWRSGANVLTFGAGSRLTVL.

This clone appeared a few times. V gene TRBV5-1 combines with J gene TRBJ2-2; the match to TRBD1 covers 11 bases. Germline V gene lookup returns CDR1 SGHRS and CDR2 YFSETQ. The trim removed 4 bases at V and 5 bases at J, leaving 4 bases unmatched. The CDR3 has 15 amino acids. CDR3 DNA sequence: TGCGCCAGCAGCCTAGGGACAGGGGGAACCGGGGAGCTGTTTTTT. Protein sequence: CASSLGTGGTGELFF. The full variable domain, in which reference TRBV5-1 and TRBJ2-2 provide the parts outside the CDR3, is KAGVTQTPRYLIKTRGQQVTLSCSPISGHRSVSWYQQTPGQGLQFLFEYFSETQRNKGNFPGRFSGRQFSNSRSEMNVSTLELGDSALYLCASSLGTGGTGELFFGEGSRLTVL.

This chain links TRBV18 with TRBJ1-5; 7 bases match TRBD1. CDR3 length equals 12 residues. V shed 4 bases, J shed 8 bases, and the junction held 2 bases outside the gene matches. CDR1 is KGHSH, CDR2 LQKENI, per germline. In DNA, the CDR3 is TGTGCCAGCTCACGTACAGGGGAGCCCCAGCATTTT. Residues: CASSRTGEPQHF. Using reference TRBV18 and TRBJ1-5 for the parts outside the CDR3, the full variable domain is NAGVMQNPRHLVRRRGQEARLRCSPMKGHSHVYWYRQLPEEGLKFMVYLQKENIIDESGMPKERFSAEFPKEGPSILRIQQVVRGDSAAYFCASSRTGEPQHFGDGTRLSIL.

The chain recombines TRBV19 with TRBJ2-7, with 8 bases identical to TRBD1. CDR1 is LNHDA and CDR2 is SQIVND in the germline V gene (reference sequence). The V and J ends lost 3 bases and 6 bases, in that order; junction bases with no gene match: 4. The CDR3 is made up of 13 amino acids. This CDR3 is CASSILRGLEQYF. As DNA, the CDR3 is TGTGCCAGTAGTATCCTCAGGGGGCTCGAGCAGTACTTC.

The gene calls are TRBV6-1 and TRBJ2-7; 7 bases are shared with TRBD2. The CDR3 loop spans 15 amino acids. J gave up 6 bases and V 4 bases, and 12 bases lay outside the gene matches. Germline values: CDR1 MNHNS, CDR2 SASEGT. CDR3 coding DNA: TGTGCCAGCAGTGTAATGGAAGCGGGAATCGGCGAGCAGTACTTC. Translated, it gives CASSVMEAGIGEQYF.

This chain joins TRBV19 and TRBJ2-1; 9 bases agree with TRBD2. There are 16 residues in the CDR3. V gave up 3 bases and J gave up 4 bases; unmatched junction bases: 7. Germline CDR1 is LNHDA and CDR2 is SQIVND (reference sequence). The CDR3 loop reads CASSMDRREGYNEQFF. The CDR3 DNA reads as TGTGCCAGTAGTATGGATCGGCGGGAGGGGTACAATGAGCAGTTCTTC.

The chain employs TRBV4-1 and TRBJ2-4, with D perhaps TRBD1 (7 bases). Trimming left V 2 bases short and J 5 bases short, with 16 bases between. The CDR3 totals 16 residues. Germline V gene lookup returns CDR1 MGHRA and CDR2 YSYEKL. For the CDR3, the DNA is TGCGCCAGCAGCCAACCCCTCAGGGGGGCACAAAACATTCAGTACTTC. Translating gives CASSQPLRGAQNIQYF.

The CDR3 here is CASSHDGAGGVTDTQYF. CDR3 DNA: TGCGCCAGCAGCCATGATGGAGCGGGGGGCGTAACAGATACGCAGTATTTT. This chain connects TRBV4-3 to TRBJ2-3; 9 bases align to TRBD2. V dropped 3 bases and J dropped 3; count of bases not matched to a gene: 10. This CDR3 spans 17 amino acids. Germline V gives CDR1 LGHNA, CDR2 YSLEER.

The genes are TRBV28 and TRBJ1-1; D not resolved. The germline V gene encodes CDR1 MDHEN and CDR2 SYDVKM. This CDR3 comprises 14 residues. V gave up 5 bases and J gave up 3 bases, with 13 bases separating them. The CDR3 is CASSEADMDTEAFF. The CDR3, as DNA: TGTGCCAGCAGTGAAGCGGATATGGACACTGAAGCTTTCTTT.

A remark on this clone: One end of the junction fails to match germline, which may point to a read error. The chain links TRBV7-9 to TRBJ2-7; TRBD2 aligns across 13 bases. In germline, CDR1 is SEHNR, CDR2 FQNEAQ (reference sequence). The CDR3 is 15 residues long. CDR3 sequence reads: CASSLGLAGVYEQCF. For the CDR3, the DNA is TGTGCCAGCAGCCTCGGACTAGCGGGAGTATATGAGCAGTGCTTC.

The chain links TRBV19 to TRBJ2-5, with 8 nucleotides matching TRBD1. The CDR3 consists of 14 residues. CDR1 LNHDA and CDR2 SQIVND come from the germline V gene (reference sequence). V shed 3 bases, J shed 4 bases, and the junction held 4 bases outside the gene matches. Here the CDR3 DNA reads TGTGCCAGTAGTATCAGGGGGCGGGCAGAGACCCAGTACTTC. As protein: CASSIRGRAETQYF.